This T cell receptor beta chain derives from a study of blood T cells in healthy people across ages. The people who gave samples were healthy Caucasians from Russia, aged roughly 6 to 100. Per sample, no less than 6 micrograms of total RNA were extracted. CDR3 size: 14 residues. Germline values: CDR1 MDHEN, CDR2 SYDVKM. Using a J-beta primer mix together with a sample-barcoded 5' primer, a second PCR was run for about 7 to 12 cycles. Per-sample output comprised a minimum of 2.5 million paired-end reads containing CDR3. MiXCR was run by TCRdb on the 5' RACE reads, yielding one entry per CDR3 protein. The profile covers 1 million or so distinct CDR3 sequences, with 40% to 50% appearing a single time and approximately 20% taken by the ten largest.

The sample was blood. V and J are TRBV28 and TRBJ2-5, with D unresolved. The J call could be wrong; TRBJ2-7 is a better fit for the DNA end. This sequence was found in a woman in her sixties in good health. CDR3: CASSVNRAGYEQYF. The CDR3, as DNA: TGTGCCAGCAGTGTGAATAGAGCTGGTTACGAGCAGTACTTC.